The 27 T cell receptor beta chains in this list originate from one sample, sequenced in a study of T cells in Graves' hyperthyroidism and ophthalmopathy. RNA transcripts yielded amplified TCR beta CDR3 regions. HTBI primers were employed in a first-round RT-PCR of the TCR CDR3. TCRdb re-called the multiplex PCR reads with MiXCR, one entry per CDR3 protein. Of around 700,000 distinct CDR3 sequences in the sample, approximately 19% were seen once. The sequencing input was blood. Every receptor here comes from a woman aged 45-65 years with Graves' hyperthyroidism that later progressed to Graves' ophthalmopathy.

This clonotype was detected many times. The CDR3 loop reads CASSQDQSAGYGYTF. The CDR3 DNA reads as TGTGCCAGCAGCCAAGATCAGTCGGCGGGCTATGGCTACACCTTC. The chain couples TRBV3-1 to TRBJ1-2; D is undetermined. The CDR3 is 15 amino acids. The germline V and J ends were trimmed by 0 bases and 4 bases, with 12 bases remaining between them. Looked up from germline, CDR1 is LGHDT and CDR2 is YNNKEL (reference sequence).

This clonotype occurred a few times. This chain joins TRBV3-1 and TRBJ2-1; 10 positions agree with TRBD1. Trimming removed 0 bases from V and 4 bases from J; junction bases left unmatched: 3. Germline V lookup: CDR1 LGHDT, CDR2 YNNKEL (reference sequence). The CDR3 extends over 16 amino acids. CDR3: CASSQDRGQGYNEQFF. The CDR3 DNA sequence: TGTGCCAGCAGCCAAGACCGGGGACAGGGGTACAATGAGCAGTTCTTC.

V gene TRBV6-9 combines with J gene TRBJ1-2; TRBD1 might be the D (5 bases). The length of the CDR3 is 13 residues. Germline CDR1 MNHGY, CDR2 SVAAGI. With 4 bases removed from V and 8 bases from J, the gap between germline ends came to 14 bases. The CDR3 region has the DNA TGTGCCAGCAGTTTAGGGGCGGCTGGCGGCTACACCTTC. It is translated as CASSLGAAGGYTF.

This rearrangement joins TRBV9 to TRBJ2-2; weak D call: TRBD2 (7 bases). V lost 2 bases, J lost 3 bases, and 11 bases lay in between. CDR3 length: 15 residues. Per germline, CDR1 SGDLS and CDR2 YYNGEE. The CDR3 here is CASSVREGDTGELFF. DNA for the CDR3: TGTGCCAGCAGCGTCAGGGAGGGGGACACCGGGGAGCTGTTTTTT.

This clonotype occurred a few times. The chain is built from TRBV25-1 and TRBJ1-1; D ambiguous. The length of the CDR3 is 14 residues. Germline CDR1 and CDR2: MGHDK and SYGVNS. With 4 bases removed from V and 5 bases from J, the gap between germline ends came to 14 bases. The CDR3 DNA reads TGTGCCAGCAGTGTACCGGGCCCTGAGACTGAAGCTTTCTTT. As protein: CASSVPGPETEAFF.

This clonotype has only a few counts. The genes are TRBV20-1 and TRBJ1-4; D might be TRBD1 (6 bases). Trimming cost V 0 bases and J 5 bases, with 7 bases left between them. The CDR3 consists of 13 residues. The germline V gene has CDR1 DFQATT and CDR2 SNEGSKA (reference sequence). CDR3 sequence: CSAREGGNEKLFF. CDR3 nucleotides: TGCAGTGCTAGAGAAGGGGGGAATGAAAAACTGTTTTTT.

The chain recombines TRBV15 with TRBJ1-5; D remains unclear. CDR3 length: 12 residues. The germline V gene encodes CDR1 LNHNV and CDR2 YYDKDF (reference sequence). Trimming stripped 8 bases from V and 7 bases from J, with 12 bases between. The CDR3 nucleotides are TGTGCCACCGGGAGGGATCGGCAGCCCCAGCATTTT. Amino acid sequence: CATGRDRQPQHF.

J is TRBJ1-5 and V is TRBV12-5; 7 bases line up with TRBD1. Germline values: CDR1 LGHNT, CDR2 FRNRAP. This CDR3 is built from 17 residues. Losses at the gene ends were 6 bases for V and 0 bases for J; bases not matched to a gene: 11. CDR3 residues: CASGGRGDSYSNQPQHF. The CDR3 region has the DNA TGTGCTAGTGGGGGCAGGGGGGACAGCTATAGCAATCAGCCCCAGCATTTT.

In its sample, this clonotype was seen a few times. The chain is built from TRBV30 and TRBJ2-2; 9 bases fit TRBD1. Germline CDR1 GTSNPN, CDR2 SVGIG (reference sequence). Trimming removed 2 bases from V and 4 bases from J; junction bases left unmatched: 5. This CDR3 spans 15 amino acids. The chain's CDR3 is CAWSSGTGLTGELFF. The CDR3 DNA reads TGTGCCTGGAGTTCCGGGACAGGGCTCACCGGGGAGCTGTTTTTT.

This clonotype has ten or more counts. The chain combines TRBV2 with TRBJ2-3, with 7 positions matching TRBD2. CDR1 is SNHLY, CDR2 FYNNEI, per germline. The CDR3 totals 15 residues. The J segment lost 6 bases and the V segment lost 3 bases, leaving 9 bases of the junction unmatched. DNA of the CDR3: TGTGCCAGCAGTGAGCTCGGGGCGGGGGTGGATACGCAGTATTTT. This gives the protein CASSELGAGVDTQYF. Using reference TRBV2 and TRBJ2-3 for the parts outside the CDR3, the full variable domain is EPEVTQTPSHQVTQMGQEVILRCVPISNHLYFYWYRQILGQKVEFLVSFYNNEISEKSEIFDDQFSVERPDGSNFTLKIRSTKLEDSAMYFCASSELGAGVDTQYFGPGTRLTVL.

In the case of this clonotype: This may arise from a read error, as a much more abundant clone is one base away. The CDR3 bases are TGTGCCAGCAGCGTAGCCCCCCGGGACTACAATGAGCAGTCCTTC. Translation gives CASSVAPRDYNEQSF. The chain has TRBV9 and TRBJ2-1; 7 bases agree with TRBD2. The CDR3 extends over 15 amino acids. Germline V gene data show CDR1 as SGDLS and CDR2 as YYNGEE.

This clonotype was seen more than once but under ten times. V and J are TRBV10-3 and TRBJ1-5; D ambiguous. This CDR3 is built from 13 residues. Deletions cut 3 bases from V and 6 bases from J, with 9 bases between. Germline V gene sequence: CDR1 ENHRY, CDR2 SYGVKD. For the CDR3, the DNA is TGTGCCATCAGTGACAGGCGGGGTCAGCCCCAGCATTTT. It yields the protein CAISDRRGQPQHF.

This clonotype appeared a few times. This chain uses TRBV3-1 with TRBJ2-3; 7 bases are shared with TRBD2. CDR1 LGHDT and CDR2 YNNKEL come from the germline V gene (reference sequence). The trim removed 7 bases at V and 6 bases at J, leaving 10 bases unmatched. The CDR3 consists of 14 residues. This chain's CDR3 is CASTGWRGGDTQYF. Written as DNA, the CDR3 is TGTGCCAGCACCGGCTGGCGGGGAGGGGATACGCAGTATTTT.

The DNA of the CDR3 is TGTGCCAGCAGCTTAGAGGGCGAGCCCATATGGCAGTATTTT. Protein product: CASSLEGEPIWQYF. The V gene is TRBV7-9, the J gene TRBJ2-3; D gene unclear. The germline V gene has CDR1 SEHNR and CDR2 FQNEAQ (reference sequence). V lost 1 base and J 11 bases, leaving 16 bases between the germline ends. The CDR3 extends over 14 amino acids.

V gene TRBV6-1 combines with J gene TRBJ1-5; 9 bases align to TRBD1. CDR3 length equals 15 residues. V was pared by 0 bases and J by 6 bases, with 3 bases of the junction left unmatched. The germline gives CDR1 MNHNS, CDR2 SASEGT. The CDR3 sequence: CASSEAGQGFQPQHF. CDR3 sequence (DNA): TGTGCCAGCAGTGAAGCGGGACAGGGCTTTCAGCCCCAGCATTTT.

V usage is TRBV7-9 and J usage is TRBJ1-1; TRBD1 matches at 7 bases. CDR1 and CDR2 from the germline V gene are SEHNR and FQNEAQ (reference sequence). J lost 1 base, V lost 4 bases, and 6 bases had no gene match. The CDR3 contains 15 residues. DNA of the CDR3: TGTGCCAGCAGCTCACCACAGGGGCAGAACACTGAAGCTTTCTTT. This translates into CASSSPQGQNTEAFF. The variable domain in full, completed from reference TRBV7-9 and TRBJ1-1, reads DTGVSQNPRHKITKRGQNVTFRCDPISEHNRLYWYRQTLGQGPEFLTYFQNEAQLEKSRLLSDRFSAERPKGSFSTLEIQRTEQGDSAMYLCASSSPQGQNTEAFFGQGTRLTVV.

The chain is built from TRBV2 and TRBJ1-1, with D hard to call. Germline V gene data show CDR1 as SNHLY and CDR2 as FYNNEI. The CDR3 contains 14 residues. The ends were cut back, 2 bases at V and 6 bases at J, with 13 bases in the middle. The CDR3 DNA reads TGTGCCAGCAGTGAAACGGTAGGGCGCGCTGAAGCTTTCTTT. Translation gives CASSETVGRAEAFF.

This clonotype has ten or more counts. The chain uses TRBV3-1 and TRBJ1-1; D possibly corresponds to TRBD1 (5 bases). Germline V gene data show CDR1 as LGHDT and CDR2 as YNNKEL (reference sequence). V lost 4 bases and J 3 bases, leaving 12 bases between the germline ends. The CDR3 consists of 14 residues. The chain's CDR3 is CASSRFGRDTEAFF. Written as DNA, the CDR3 is TGTGCCAGCAGCCGATTTGGCAGGGACACTGAAGCTTTCTTT.

In its sample, this clonotype was seen many times. The chain has TRBV5-1 and TRBJ1-2, with D possibly matching TRBD1 (5 bases). There are 15 residues in the CDR3. CDR1 is SGHRS, CDR2 YFSETQ, per germline. Trimming took 0 bases from V and 3 from J, leaving 12 bases between them. CDR3 coding DNA: TGCGCCAGCAGCTTGGAGGCAGGGTCCTACTATGGCTACACCTTC. Translation gives CASSLEAGSYYGYTF.

The rearrangement joins TRBV10-3 to TRBJ2-3, with TRBD2 matching 8 bases. Germline V gene sequence: CDR1 ENHRY, CDR2 SYGVKD. The CDR3 sequence is 16 residues long. The J segment lost 3 bases and the V segment lost 1 base, leaving 6 bases of the junction unmatched. The CDR3 reads CAISEFGTSSTDTQYF. As DNA, the CDR3 is TGTGCCATCAGTGAGTTTGGGACTAGTTCAACAGATACGCAGTATTTT.

The sample holds a few counts of this clonotype. The rearrangement links TRBV19 to TRBJ1-2, with a possible D match to TRBD1 (6 bases). V dropped 4 bases and J dropped 2 bases, with 11 bases sitting between them. This CDR3 contains 14 residues. CDR1 LNHDA and CDR2 SQIVND come from the germline V gene (reference sequence). CDR3: CASSRGARNYGYTF. CDR3 DNA sequence: TGTGCCAGTAGTAGGGGGGCCCGAAACTATGGCTACACCTTC.

Many counts were recorded for this clonotype. This chain links TRBV2 with TRBJ2-1; 11 nucleotides match TRBD2. Looked up from germline, CDR1 is SNHLY and CDR2 is FYNNEI. The CDR3 loop spans 19 amino acids. V was pared by 3 bases and J by 7 bases, with 17 bases of the junction left unmatched. Here the CDR3 DNA reads TGTGCCAGCAGTGACAGCCTAGCGGGGGGCCACGAACGACATAATGAGCAGTTCTTC. This translates into CASSDSLAGGHERHNEQFF.

Remarks on this clonotype: Germline is not matched at one junction end, which may reflect a read error. The V gene is TRBV7-6, the J gene TRBJ2-1; 13 bases are shared with TRBD2. The CDR3 runs to 17 residues. Per germline, CDR1 SGHVS and CDR2 FNYEAQ. In DNA, the CDR3 is TGTGCCAACAGCCTCCGGACTAGCGGGGGTCCCTACAATGAGCAGTTCTTC. This encodes CANSLRTSGGPYNEQFF.

This clonotype showed up just a few times. This chain links TRBV5-8 with TRBJ1-2, with TRBD1 as a possible D gene (5 bases). V was pared by 1 base and J by 0 bases, with 13 bases between. The length of the CDR3 is 16 residues. Germline CDR1 is SGHTS and CDR2 is YDEGEE. Written as DNA, the CDR3 is TGTGCCAGCAGCTTGAGGTTCGGGGGAACTAACTATGGCTACACCTTC. It encodes CASSLRFGGTNYGYTF.

This clonotype was found many times. This chain connects TRBV5-6 to TRBJ1-5; 9 nucleotides match TRBD1. Germline V gene lookup returns CDR1 SGHDT and CDR2 YYEEEE. The CDR3 length is 16 residues. The ends lost 5 bases at V and 4 bases at J; junction bases unmatched: 10. As DNA, the CDR3 is TGTGCCAGCAGTTTCGGGACAGGGCTATATAATCAGCCCCAGCATTTT. Its protein product is CASSFGTGLYNQPQHF.

The V gene is TRBV6-2 or TRBV6-3, the J gene TRBJ2-7; D tentatively reads TRBD1 or TRBD2 (5 bases each). The V gene lost 5 bases and the J gene lost 3 bases, with 17 bases spanning the gap. The CDR3 has 15 amino acids. Germline values: CDR1 MNHEY, CDR2 SVGEGT. CDR3 loop: CASSAGVDIIYEQYF. CDR3 DNA: TGTGCCAGCAGTGCCGGGGTGGACATAATCTACGAGCAGTACTTC.

This clonotype was observed many times. The chain couples TRBV5-1 to TRBJ2-3; 9 bases align to TRBD2. V shed 2 bases and J 1 base; nucleotides not matched to a gene: 5. Germline V gene data show CDR1 as SGHRS and CDR2 as YFSETQ. The CDR3 spans 16 residues. Written as DNA, the CDR3 is TGCGCCAGCAGCTTACGACTAGCGGAACGCACAGATACGCAGTATTTT. This sequence encodes CASSLRLAERTDTQYF.